The entry below gives a single T cell receptor beta chain sequence along with its context. Which antigen it targets is not known. No clone much larger than this one lies a single base away; base qualities are absent. The CDR3, from cysteine to phenylalanine, totals 16 residues. Of all the DNA, just the CDR3 is kept, 48 bases in frame from base 1. In the ViraFEST assay, PBMC were stimulated with viral peptide pools, and antigen-specific CD4+ T cell clonotypes were then identified by expansion using TCR sequencing. After 10 days of culture, CD4+ T cells were isolated with the EasySep CD4+ T cell isolation kit. PCR-confirmed SARS-CoV-2 infection had occurred in convalescent patients between March and December 2020, before the Alpha, Beta and Delta variants emerged in the United States. Each well held over 1.5 million PBMC cultured in IMDM containing around 5.1% human AB serum, 8 to 10 IU/ml IL-2 and gentamicin, along with 10 ug/ml peptides. An HIV-1 Nef peptide pool served as the negative control culture condition. On days 3 and 7, half of the culture medium was replaced with fresh IL-2-containing medium. Unless noted otherwise, every peptide stimulation condition was cultured in triplicate wells. Using Ficoll-Paque Plus gradient centrifugation, PBMC were separated from whole blood and then either used fresh or cryopreserved at -140C. The QIAamp micro DNA kit was used to extract genomic DNA from the cultured CD4+ T cells.

This sample stems from a study of vaccination effects on CD4 cells after COVID-19 (dated by TCRdb to the early 2020s). Looking at the study overall: Each participant received two doses of an mRNA SARS-CoV-2 vaccine, either BNT162b2 or mRNA-1273. Cultures from other donors in the study were sequenced with the Oncomine TCR Beta short-read assay on an Illumina iSeq 100. Pre-vaccine samples were collected from a couple of convalescent patients 16 days and one week before the first dose, corresponding to 142 and 148 days after COVID-19 diagnosis. The study compared SARS-CoV-2 spike-specific CD4+ TCR repertoires before and after mRNA vaccination in COVID-19 convalescent patients and infection-naive vaccine recipients. Altogether, over 9 COVID-19 convalescent patients and several SARS-CoV-2-naive healthy vaccine recipients made up the full study. Results and caveats for the whole study, not just this receptor: Both infection-induced and vaccine-induced clones contracted markedly at late post-vaccination timepoints, which is consistent with waning T cell responses. In convalescent patients, the post-vaccine spike-reactive repertoire consisted mainly of new vaccine-induced clones, largely distinct from infection-induced clones. Only a small number of convalescent patients were included, and no early post-infection timepoints were available, which limited the study.

Library preparation used the immunoSEQ multiplex PCR assay. DNA from the cultured, isolated CD4+ T cells was subjected to TCR beta CDR3 sequencing. As for how the authors treated the data: Non-productive TCR sequences were removed, reads were trimmed to the CDR3 region, and CDR3s of at least 7 amino acids were retained. The MANAFEST web app was used to pick out antigen-specific clonotypes by comparing their expansion in peptide wells with that in reference cultures. To count as positive, a clone had to show expansion at FDR<0.05 compared with the reference and with all other wells, an odds ratio above 5, and a frequency above 0.1% in two replicate wells. A clonotype was defined as cross-reactive if the clonotype was significantly expanded both in SARS-CoV-2 spike wells and in at least one common cold coronavirus spike condition. Levenshtein distance calculated with the stringdist R package was used to assess CDR3 similarity, and unrooted trees were constructed with ape in R 3.6.1. TCRdb mirrors the immuneACCESS table, restricted to in-frame sequences. Some clones are absent from its copies; in checked studies, under half trace to an unresolved V gene, and the reason for the others is unknown. The V and J calls and the clone size are those of that table, but D and trimming were determined from the DNA. This sample lists roughly 70,000 clones; around 70% were detected once. Jointly, the top ten make up 5% of the sample.

Sequenced here: CD4+ T cells from PBMCs cultured with HIV peptides, sampled before COVID-19 vaccination. Taken with the paper, the label for cell subset or site translates to: HIV-1 Nef peptide pool negative control/reference culture. The chain is encoded by TRBV21-1 joined to TRBJ2-7; the table calls TRBD2, which could not be checked here. TRBV21-1 is deemed a pseudogene. This TCR derives from a human donor who had a prior SARS-CoV-2 infection. The DNA sequence is given as TGTGCCAGCAGCAAGTTTGGCTCCGACTTATCCTACGAGCAGTACTTC. The resulting protein is CASSKFGSDLSYEQYF.